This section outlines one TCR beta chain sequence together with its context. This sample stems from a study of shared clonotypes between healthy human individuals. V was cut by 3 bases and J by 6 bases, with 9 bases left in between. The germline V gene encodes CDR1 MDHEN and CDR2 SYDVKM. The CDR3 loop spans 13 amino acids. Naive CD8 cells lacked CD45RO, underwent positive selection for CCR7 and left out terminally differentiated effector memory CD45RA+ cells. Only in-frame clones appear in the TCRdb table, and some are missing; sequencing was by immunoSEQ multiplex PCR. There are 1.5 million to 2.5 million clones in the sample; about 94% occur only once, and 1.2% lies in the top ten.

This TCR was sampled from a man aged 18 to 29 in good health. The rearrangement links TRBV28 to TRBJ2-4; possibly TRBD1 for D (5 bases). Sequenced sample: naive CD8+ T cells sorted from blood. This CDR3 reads CASSFFRANIQYF. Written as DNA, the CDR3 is TGTGCCAGCAGTTTCTTCAGGGCAAACATTCAGTACTTC.